What follows are 25 T cell receptor beta chains derived from one specimen sequenced in a study of T-cell reconstitution after alpha-beta-depleted transplantation in children. Preparing the TCRbeta library involved the use of unique molecular identifiers. TCRdb fed the PCR reads into MiXCR, producing one record per CDR3 protein. Seen here are about 610,000 distinct CDR3 sequences, 10% observed once, and the top ten hold less than 4.5%. The sequencing used PBMCs from the stem cell graft donor, collected from the stem cell graft. The receptors originated from a human donor who donated a stem cell graft to a child with acute myeloid leukemia.

The sample holds many counts of this clonotype. The chain recombines TRBV7-9 with TRBJ2-1; D remains unclear. From germline, CDR1 is SEHNR and CDR2 FQNEAQ (reference sequence). The CDR3 totals 14 residues. Trimming stripped 3 bases from V and 16 bases from J, with 22 bases between. The chain's CDR3 is CASSFREQYIGSFF. As DNA, the CDR3 is TGTGCCAGCAGCTTTAGAGAGCAATACATAGGGTCCTTCTTC.

This clonotype occurred a few times. The chain employs TRBV29-1 and TRBJ2-6; D is ambiguous. V lost 2 bases and J 0 bases, leaving 17 bases between the germline ends. This CDR3 has 18 residues. CDR1 is SQVTM, CDR2 ANQGSEA, per germline. CDR3 DNA: TGCAGCGTTGAAAAGGCGGCATATTTTTTCTCTGGGGCCAACGTCCTGACTTTC. It encodes CSVEKAAYFFSGANVLTF.

This clonotype was counted ten times or more. The chain couples TRBV20-1 to TRBJ2-3, with 9 positions matching TRBD2. V lost 6 bases and J lost 3; bases outside the gene matches: 4. In germline, CDR1 is DFQATT, CDR2 SNEGSKA (reference sequence). The CDR3 length is 13 residues. The CDR3 here is CSAGGRATDTQYF. CDR3 DNA: TGCAGTGCCGGCGGGAGGGCAACAGATACGCAGTATTTT.

The V call is TRBV6-5, the J call TRBJ1-2, with 7 bases aligning to TRBD1. This CDR3 has 12 residues. J was trimmed by 8 bases and V by 6 bases; bases with no gene match: 6. Germline values: CDR1 MNHEY, CDR2 SVGAGI. CDR3 in amino acids: CASSPTGRGYTF. The CDR3 bases are TGTGCCAGCAGCCCGACAGGGCGAGGCTACACCTTC.

This clonotype was seen ten or more times. The rearrangement joins TRBV6-5 to TRBJ1-3, with D maybe TRBD1 (6 bases). The CDR3 runs 16 residues. Germline V gene sequence: CDR1 MNHEY, CDR2 SVGAGI. Trimming stripped 2 bases from V and 4 bases from J, with 15 bases between. CDR3 nucleotides: TGTGCCAGCAGTTACCCTACAGGGATCGTGGGAAACACCATATATTTT. It encodes CASSYPTGIVGNTIYF.

V and J are TRBV12-3 or TRBV12-4 and TRBJ1-5; D perhaps matches TRBD1 (5 bases). Trimming took 7 bases from V and 1 from J, leaving 8 bases between them. The CDR3 contains 13 residues. The CDR3 here is CASKEGSNQPQHF. The CDR3 DNA is TGTGCCAGCAAAGAGGGGAGCAATCAGCCCCAGCATTTT.

This clonotype was seen a few times. The chain has TRBV12-3 or TRBV12-4 and TRBJ1-2, with a weak D call TRBD1 (5 bases). V dropped 3 bases and J dropped 8 bases, with 16 bases sitting between them. The CDR3 covers 14 residues. The CDR3 nucleotides read TGTGCCAGCAGTTTTCGACAGAAATTTTCGGGCTACACCTTC. Its translation is CASSFRQKFSGYTF.

There are a few counts of this clonotype. This rearrangement joins TRBV20-1 to TRBJ2-7, with D possibly TRBD2 on 5 matching bases. This CDR3 spans 12 amino acids. Trimming stripped 2 bases from V and 3 bases from J, with 8 bases between. Germline assignment: CDR1 DFQATT and CDR2 SNEGSKA (reference sequence). The CDR3 nucleotides are TGCAGTGCTAGATACAGCGGCTACGAGCAGTACTTC. Translated, it gives CSARYSGYEQYF.

The table lists this clonotype with a few counts. This sequence joins TRBV12-3 or TRBV12-4 and TRBJ2-5; 11 bases map to TRBD1. The trim removed 6 bases at V and 4 bases at J, leaving 10 bases unmatched. The CDR3 is 16 amino acids. CDR3 in amino acids: CASRRMLDRGRETQYF. As DNA, the CDR3 is TGTGCCAGCAGGAGAATGCTGGACAGGGGGCGAGAGACCCAGTACTTC.

Concerning this clonotype: A much larger clone lies a single base off, so this may be a read error. V gene TRBV29-1 combines with J gene TRBJ2-7; 7 bases agree with TRBD1. CDR1 SQVTM and CDR2 ANQGSEA come from the germline V gene. The CDR3 consists of 14 residues. Trimming removed 6 bases from V and 5 bases from J; junction bases left unmatched: 13. The CDR3 DNA follows: TGCAGCGTGGTCAAGTCCGGGACAGCTCACGAGCAGTACTTC. It is translated as CSVVKSGTAHEQYF.

V and J are TRBV28 and TRBJ2-7; D gene uncertain. This CDR3 is 15 amino acids long. The V end was cut by 3 bases, the J end by 1 base, with 13 bases between. The germline gives CDR1 MDHEN, CDR2 SYDVKM. The CDR3 DNA sequence: TGTGCCAGCAGTTTTATCGTCGGCATTTCCTACGAGCAGTACTTC. Translating gives CASSFIVGISYEQYF.

This clonotype was counted a few times. The rearrangement links TRBV14 to TRBJ2-2; the D gene is possibly TRBD2 (6 bases). Per the germline V gene, CDR1 is SGHDN and CDR2 is FVKESK. Trimming pared 4 bases from V and 5 bases from J, leaving 20 bases between. CDR3 length: 17 amino acids. CDR3 protein: CASSPSLRLGWTGELFF. The DNA of the CDR3 is TGTGCCAGCAGCCCATCTCTCCGACTAGGGTGGACCGGGGAGCTGTTTTTT.

This clonotype was counted many times. V usage is TRBV10-3 and J usage is TRBJ2-2; D is perhaps TRBD1 (5 bases). Between the trimmed V and J ends, which lost 9 bases and 5 bases, there was a span of 7 bases. Germline V gene data show CDR1 as ENHRY and CDR2 as SYGVKD. This CDR3 has 11 amino acids. The CDR3 sequence: CAMQGTGELFF. CDR3 bases: TGTGCCATGCAGGGAACCGGGGAGCTGTTTTTT.

The V gene is TRBV12-5, the J gene TRBJ2-1; 7 nucleotides match TRBD2. With V trimmed by 2 bases and J by 0 bases, 19 bases remained unmatched. The V gene's germline CDR1 is LGHNT and CDR2 FRNRAP. The CDR3 consists of 21 residues. The CDR3: CASGLFTWGGGWRSSYNEQFF. The CDR3 DNA follows: TGTGCTAGTGGTTTGTTCACTTGGGGCGGGGGATGGCGGAGCTCCTACAATGAGCAGTTCTTC. The entire variable domain, with the rest obtained from reference TRBV12-5 and TRBJ2-1, is as follows: DARVTQTPRHKVTEMGQEVTMRCQPILGHNTVFWYRQTMMQGLELLAYFRNRAPLDDSGMPKDRFSAEMPDATLATLKIQPSEPRDSAVYFCASGLFTWGGGWRSSYNEQFFGPGTRLTVL.

There are a few counts of this clonotype. V is TRBV7-2 and J is TRBJ2-1; 7 positions agree with TRBD2. Germline V gene sequence: CDR1 SGHTA, CDR2 FQGNSA. The V and J ends lost 4 bases and 0 bases, in that order; junction bases with no gene match: 3. The CDR3 loop spans 15 amino acids. The CDR3 loop is CASSSKRGSYNEQFF. The CDR3 DNA sequence: TGTGCCAGCAGCTCCAAGCGGGGCTCCTACAATGAGCAGTTCTTC.

This rearrangement joins TRBV6-5 to TRBJ1-1; D gene unclear. The germline V and J ends were trimmed by 4 bases and 6 bases, with 12 bases remaining between them. The CDR3 consists of 13 residues. CDR1 and CDR2 (germline): MNHEY, SVGAGI. The CDR3: CASSSSAFAEAFF. The CDR3 bases are TGTGCCAGCAGTTCTTCAGCATTCGCTGAAGCTTTCTTT.

In this sample, this clonotype turned up many times. The J gene is TRBJ2-1, the V gene TRBV11-2; D is unclear. Germline CDR1 is SGHAT and CDR2 is FQNNGV. The CDR3 runs to 13 residues. Between the trimmed V and J ends, which lost 1 base and 10 bases, there was a span of 11 bases. CDR3 nucleotides: TGTGCCAGCAGCTTAGGCGGATTAAGGGAGCAGTTCTTC. Residues: CASSLGGLREQFF.

This clonotype has a handful of counts. The chain couples TRBV2 to TRBJ2-2; TRBD2 agrees at 11 bases. Germline CDR1 and CDR2: SNHLY and FYNNEI. The V segment lost 4 bases and the J segment 0 bases; nucleotides outside the gene matches: 4. This CDR3 is 17 amino acids long. CDR3 in amino acids: CASSAGTSGANTGELFF. CDR3 bases: TGTGCCAGCAGTGCCGGGACTAGCGGTGCGAACACCGGGGAGCTGTTTTTT.

In this sample, this clonotype turned up many times. The J gene is TRBJ2-7, the V gene TRBV12-3 or TRBV12-4; 7 bases map to TRBD1. V gave up 6 bases and J gave up 6 bases; unmatched junction bases: 5. The CDR3 totals 12 residues. CDR3 protein: CASRQGSGEQYF. In DNA form, the CDR3 reads TGTGCCAGCAGACAGGGGTCGGGCGAGCAGTACTTC.

The gene calls are TRBV24-1 and TRBJ2-1, with TRBD2 matching over 8 bases. CDR1 is KGHDR, CDR2 SFDVKD, per germline. The length of the CDR3 is 15 residues. V lost 6 bases to trimming and J lost 3 bases; unmatched junction nucleotides: 6. The CDR3 DNA sequence: TGTGCCACCAGTTTTACTAGCGGAAGCTACAATGAGCAGTTCTTC. Its translation: CATSFTSGSYNEQFF.

A few counts support this clonotype. This chain links TRBV6-5 with TRBJ2-7, with D unclear. V was pared by 3 bases and J by 2 bases, with 11 bases between. The CDR3 runs to 14 residues. Germline assignment: CDR1 MNHEY and CDR2 SVGAGI. CDR3 nucleotides: TGTGCCAGCAGTTATACAGCCGAAGCCTACGAGCAGTACTTC. The encoded protein is CASSYTAEAYEQYF.

Only a few counts were recorded for this clonotype. This sequence joins TRBV30 and TRBJ1-1; D call uncertain. The V end was cut by 0 bases, the J end by 1 base, with 9 bases between. The CDR3 sequence is 14 residues long. CDR1 and CDR2 (germline): GTSNPN, SVGIG (reference sequence). CDR3 protein: CAWSVTFANTEAFF. CDR3 nucleotide sequence: TGTGCCTGGAGTGTCACTTTTGCGAACACTGAAGCTTTCTTT.

This CDR3 reads CASSPKRLGANVLTF. The CDR3 DNA sequence: TGTGCCAGCAGCCCCAAAAGACTGGGGGCCAACGTCCTGACTTTC. The chain joins TRBV7-3 to TRBJ2-6; D gene unclear. V was clipped by 5 bases and J by 4 bases, with 12 bases between them. The CDR3 covers 15 residues. Looked up from germline, CDR1 is SGHTA and CDR2 is FQGTGA.

This clonotype appeared many times. The rearrangement links TRBV6-5 to TRBJ2-2; D call uncertain. Trimming pared 8 bases from V and 5 bases from J, leaving 9 bases between. CDR3 length: 12 amino acids. Germline CDR1 reads MNHEY; CDR2 reads SVGAGI. The CDR3 DNA follows: TGTGCCAGCCAAAAGGAGACCGGGGAGCTGTTTTTT. This gives the protein CASQKETGELFF.

Only a few counts were recorded for this clonotype. This chain links TRBV29-1 with TRBJ2-1; possibly TRBD1 or TRBD2 for D (5 bases each). The germline V gene encodes CDR1 SQVTM and CDR2 ANQGSEA. The CDR3 has 10 amino acids. Trimming stripped 4 bases from V and 9 bases from J, with 7 bases between. The CDR3, as DNA: TGCAGCGTTGGGGGGAGTGAGCAGTTCTTC. It codes for CSVGGSEQFF.